This TCR beta chain was retrieved from a study of T cell changes during pregnancy in multiple sclerosis. The CDR3 consists of 13 residues. Trimming removed 7 bases from V and 3 bases from J, with 12 bases in between. Germline CDR1 is MNHEY and CDR2 is SVGAGI. Assay: immunoSEQ multiplex PCR; the TCRdb copy retains only in-frame clones and omits some. Among about 68,000 clones listed, about nine tenths were seen once. The TCR sequence derives from a female donor with multiple sclerosis, enrolled in a pregnancy study. The sample in question was peripheral blood, obtained in the third trimester of pregnancy. The chain employs TRBV6-5 and TRBJ1-1; D perhaps matches TRBD1 (5 bases). CDR3 DNA sequence: TGTGCCAGCACCCAAACCAGGGACACTGAAGCTTTCTTT. Its protein product is CASTQTRDTEAFF.